A single sample gave rise to the 15 T cell receptor beta chains below, sequenced in a study of post-analysis software for immune sequencing data. Libraries were made from TCR beta cDNA, and they carried unique molecular identifiers. TCRdb independently ran MiXCR on the PCR reads; one entry per CDR3 protein. The sample holds about 430,000 distinct CDR3 sequences, roughly 40% seen once. Study results and limitations: In patients, four to six TRBV segments were more frequent than in controls, with TRBV5-6, TRBV5-1 and TRBV20-1 among them.

For these receptors, no antigen is known. The sequencing sample was made of blood. All receptors come from a girl aged 2-9 years with multiple sclerosis.

The chain recombines TRBV29-1 with TRBJ2-6; D gene ambiguous. The ends were cut back, 4 bases at V and 4 bases at J, with 8 bases in the middle. Germline CDR1 SQVTM, CDR2 ANQGSEA. There are 13 residues in the CDR3. The CDR3 reads CSVGRTGANVLTF. The DNA of the CDR3 is TGCAGCGTTGGCAGAACCGGGGCCAACGTCCTGACTTTC.

The sample holds many counts of this clonotype. This chain uses TRBV6-1 with TRBJ2-5; 9 bases are shared with TRBD2. CDR3 length: 17 amino acids. With 8 bases clipped from V and 3 bases from J, the junction kept 16 bases outside the gene matches. The germline gives CDR1 MNHNS, CDR2 SASEGT. CDR3 residues: CASSLTRGAGGEETQYF. The CDR3 DNA reads as TGTGCCAGCTCCCTAACGAGGGGAGCGGGGGGTGAAGAGACCCAGTACTTC.

The J gene is TRBJ1-4, the V gene TRBV28; 7 bases line up with TRBD1. This CDR3 comprises 14 residues. The ends lost 8 bases at V and 8 bases at J; junction bases unmatched: 11. From germline, CDR1 is MDHEN and CDR2 SYDVKM. The CDR3 loop reads CASASQGSREKLFF. The CDR3 nucleotides read TGTGCCAGCGCGTCACAGGGGTCGAGGGAAAAACTGTTTTTT.

This clonotype turned up a few times. The chain joins TRBV7-2 to TRBJ2-1; 9 bases fit TRBD2. CDR3 size: 16 residues. CDR1 and CDR2 from the germline V gene are SGHTA and FQGNSA. Germline trimming cut 5 bases from V and 4 bases from J; bases unmatched to any gene: 9. The DNA of the CDR3 is TGTGCCAGCAGCAGAGAACCGGGACTAGCTTACAATGAGCAGTTCTTC. This sequence encodes CASSREPGLAYNEQFF.

This clonotype was counted ten times or more. This chain joins TRBV7-2 and TRBJ1-4; D may be TRBD1 (6 bases). Germline CDR1 SGHTA, CDR2 FQGNSA. Trimming took off 5 bases at V and 4 bases at J, with 17 bases between the two ends. This CDR3 is 16 amino acids long. The CDR3 region has the DNA TGTGCCAGCAGCAAGCAGTTGGGGGCGGGTAATGAAAAACTGTTTTTT. As protein: CASSKQLGAGNEKLFF. Full variable domain (missing parts from reference TRBV7-2 and TRBJ1-4): GAGVSQSPSNKVTEKGKDVELRCDPISGHTALYWYRQSLGQGLEFLIYFQGNSAPDKSGLPSDRFSAERTGGSVSTLTIQRTQQEDSAVYLCASSKQLGAGNEKLFFGSGTQLSVL.

The sample holds a few counts of this clonotype. V is TRBV20-1 and J is TRBJ2-3; 9 bases align to TRBD2. The CDR3 is 14 residues long. Germline assignment: CDR1 DFQATT and CDR2 SNEGSKA (reference sequence). Germline trimming cut 3 bases from V and 5 bases from J; bases unmatched to any gene: 6. The CDR3 reads CSASLLAGVDTQYF. The CDR3 DNA reads TGCAGTGCTAGCTTGTTAGCGGGAGTAGATACGCAGTATTTT.

This sequence joins TRBV6-2 or TRBV6-3 and TRBJ2-7, with 7 positions matching TRBD1. This CDR3 region has 15 residues. The germline V gene has CDR1 MNHEY and CDR2 SVGEGT. After removal of 2 bases from V and 3 bases from J, the junction contained 7 bases not matched to a gene. In DNA, the CDR3 is TGTGCCAGCAGTTACAACAGGGGTGACATCTACGAGCAGTACTTC. Its protein product is CASSYNRGDIYEQYF.

This clonotype was observed a few times. This sequence joins TRBV7-9 and TRBJ2-1; 12 bases map to TRBD2. V lost 5 bases to trimming and J lost 2 bases; unmatched junction nucleotides: 7. The CDR3 is 17 amino acids. The germline CDR1 and CDR2 sequences are SEHNR and FQNEAQ (reference sequence). CDR3 amino acids: CASSPRLAGATYNEQFF. The CDR3 DNA reads as TGTGCCAGCAGCCCACGACTAGCGGGGGCTACCTACAATGAGCAGTTCTTC.

This CDR3 is CASSLAAAEETQYF. The CDR3 DNA sequence: TGTGCCAGCAGCTTAGCAGCGGCAGAGGAGACCCAGTACTTC. V gene TRBV7-8 combines with J gene TRBJ2-5, with D tentatively TRBD2 (5 bases). Germline V gene data show CDR1 as SGHVS and CDR2 as FQNEAQ. V was trimmed by 0 bases and J by 5 bases, leaving 10 bases between them. The CDR3 is 14 amino acids.

This clonotype was seen a handful of times. The gene calls are TRBV7-9 and TRBJ2-1, with D tentatively TRBD1 or TRBD2 (6 bases each). The CDR3 extends over 17 amino acids. Germline V lookup: CDR1 SEHNR, CDR2 FQNEAQ (reference sequence). V lost 1 base to trimming and J lost 0 bases, with 13 bases between them. The CDR3 nucleotides read TGTGCCAGCAGCTTAGAATGGGGGGCCAGCTCCTACAATGAGCAGTTCTTC. It yields the protein CASSLEWGASSYNEQFF.

V usage is TRBV20-1 and J usage is TRBJ2-5; possibly TRBD2 for D (5 bases). The V end lost 1 base, the J end lost 4 bases, and 10 bases lay between the germline ends. Germline V gene sequence: CDR1 DFQATT, CDR2 SNEGSKA (reference sequence). This CDR3 is built from 13 residues. The CDR3, as DNA: TGCAGTGCTAGAGGGGGAGTTGGAGAGACCCAGTACTTC. It codes for CSARGGVGETQYF.

The chain uses TRBV6-1 and TRBJ1-1; 9 positions match TRBD1. This CDR3 spans 13 amino acids. With 6 bases clipped from V and 4 bases from J, the junction kept 3 bases outside the gene matches. Germline lookup yields CDR1 MNHNS and CDR2 SASEGT. CDR3 sequence (DNA): TGTGCCAGCAGGGGACAGGGTAGCACTGAAGCTTTCTTT. This sequence encodes CASRGQGSTEAFF.

The chain is built from TRBV6-1 and TRBJ1-1; 9 bases map to TRBD1. Trimming removed 5 bases from V and 1 base from J; junction bases left unmatched: 8. The CDR3 runs 16 residues. Germline CDR1 is MNHNS and CDR2 is SASEGT. The CDR3 nucleotides are TGTGCCAGCAGTTGGGACAGGGACCTGAGGAACACTGAAGCTTTCTTT. Amino acid sequence: CASSWDRDLRNTEAFF.

This clonotype was recorded many times. This chain links TRBV7-3 with TRBJ1-2, with D perhaps matching TRBD1 (6 bases). The V gene lost 5 bases and the J gene lost 6 bases, with 19 bases spanning the gap. Germline loops: CDR1 SGHTA, CDR2 FQGTGA. This CDR3 region has 15 residues. CDR3 amino acids: CASSGTPGKIDGYTF. The CDR3 coding sequence is TGTGCCAGCAGCGGGACACCTGGGAAGATAGATGGCTACACCTTC.

The V call is TRBV7-2, the J call TRBJ2-1; no firm D call. This CDR3 has 13 residues. Trimming pared 5 bases from V and 7 bases from J, leaving 12 bases between. Germline V lookup: CDR1 SGHTA, CDR2 FQGNSA. The CDR3: CASSLSDTNEQFF. CDR3 bases: TGTGCCAGCAGCCTGAGTGATACAAATGAGCAGTTCTTC. The whole variable domain, filled in from reference TRBV7-2 and TRBJ2-1, reads GAGVSQSPSNKVTEKGKDVELRCDPISGHTALYWYRQSLGQGLEFLIYFQGNSAPDKSGLPSDRFSAERTGGSVSTLTIQRTQQEDSAVYLCASSLSDTNEQFFGPGTRLTVL.